The following is a TCR beta chain sequence with its context. This entry comes from a study of PD-L1 blockade in urothelial cancer. Study context: Samples came from 3 weeks, at the second dose, and 6 weeks into treatment.

Trimming left V 2 bases short and J 0 bases short, with 11 bases between. CDR3 size: 15 residues. Per the germline V gene, CDR1 is SGHAT and CDR2 is FQNNGV. Measured with immunoSEQ multiplex PCR; TCRdb has only the in-frame clones, and not every one. Of 100,000 or so clones listed, 91% are singletons. Sequenced material: PBMCs, taken around atezolizumab (anti-PD-L1) treatment. This sequence originates from a woman aged 80 or over with urothelial cancer. The chain combines TRBV11-2 with TRBJ2-7; the D gene is possibly TRBD1 (6 bases). The CDR3 loop reads CASSLTTDSSYEQYF. CDR3 bases: TGTGCCAGCAGCTTAACTACGGACAGCTCCTACGAGCAGTACTTC.